The following is a T cell receptor beta chain sequence with its context. Its antigen is not identified. The data were obtained in a study of T cell repertoires in cytomegalovirus infection. Per germline, CDR1 SNHLY and CDR2 FYNNEI. V was clipped by 7 bases and J by 0 bases, with 19 bases between them. The CDR3 is 16 residues long. Broader study findings: HLA-C-restricted CMV clonotypes gave the most frequent clonotype in two of eight donors.

TCRdb reprocessed the reads via MiXCR and lists one record per CDR3 protein. The sample lists fewer than 550,000 distinct CDR3 sequences; approximately 30% were seen once. This receptor was identified in a human donor in good health (CMV status not recorded). Some clones in this sample may be carry-over from other donors' samples. This chain connects TRBV2 to TRBJ2-7; D not certain. Specimen: PBMCs. The CDR3 nucleotides read TGTGCCAGCATAGGGTTCTGTGACGGAAGCTCCTACGAGCAGTACTTC. Amino acid sequence: CASIGFCDGSSYEQYF.